This entry concerns a single TCR beta chain. Its cognate antigen is unknown. Using immunoSEQ multiplex PCR, the repertoire was profiled, and TCRdb retains in-frame clones only, with some absent. This table has 85,000 to 100,000 clones, just over 85% appearing once. This sample stems from a study of T cell responses to AZD1222 COVID-19 vaccine. Study conclusions and caveats: Donors were largely white British and mainly female; clonal diversity was possibly underestimated.

V lost 4 bases and J 4 bases, leaving 8 bases between the germline ends. Germline V gene lookup returns CDR1 LNHDA and CDR2 SQIVND (reference sequence). CDR3 length: 13 amino acids. Here the sequenced sample was peripheral blood, taken on day 0 of AZD1222 vaccination. The V gene is TRBV19, the J gene TRBJ1-5; D is unclear. This sequence originates from an adult in good health. The CDR3 DNA reads TGTGCCAGTAGTACTCAGGAGAATCAGCCCCAGCATTTT. It is translated as CASSTQENQPQHF.